The 13 T cell receptor beta chains given below trace back to one sample, sequenced in a study of blood T cells in healthy people across ages. Next came a second PCR, run for about 6 to 12 cycles, which used a sample-barcoded 5' primer along with a J-beta primer mix. Each CDR3 protein gets one entry after TCRdb re-called the 5' RACE reads with MiXCR. The table lists around 1.7 million distinct CDR3 sequences, roughly 30% of them singletons. The sequenced material came from blood. The receptors originated from a woman aged 25 to 39 in good health.

This clonotype was found once. This chain links TRBV29-1 with TRBJ1-1; possible D gene TRBD1, 5 bases. Per the germline V gene, CDR1 is SQVTM and CDR2 is ANQGSEA. The length of the CDR3 is 15 residues. Trimming shortened V by 4 bases and J by 3 bases, and 18 bases separated the two germline ends. The chain's CDR3 is CSVVGTEGGYTEAFF. CDR3 nucleotide sequence: TGCAGCGTTGTAGGGACCGAGGGAGGCTACACTGAAGCTTTCTTT.

This clonotype was seen repeatedly, ten times or more. The chain joins TRBV29-1 to TRBJ2-4; D is unresolved. Deletions cut 6 bases from V and 5 bases from J, with 14 bases between. The CDR3 has 13 amino acids. In germline, CDR1 is SQVTM, CDR2 ANQGSEA. CDR3 nucleotide sequence: TGCAGCGTGGAGACGGGTGGTGAAAACATTCAGTACTTC. This encodes CSVETGGENIQYF.

The genes are TRBV20-1 and TRBJ2-2, with 8 bases fitting TRBD2. Germline V CDR1 and CDR2: DFQATT, SNEGSKA (reference sequence). The V and J ends lost 6 bases and 4 bases, in that order; junction bases with no gene match: 10. This CDR3 has 15 residues. CDR3 in DNA: TGCAGTGCCATGAGGGCTAGCGGGCGCACCGGGGAGCTGTTTTTT. Its translation is CSAMRASGRTGELFF.

This clonotype was counted once. The rearrangement joins TRBV28 to TRBJ2-7; maybe TRBD1 (6 bases). The CDR3 spans 12 residues. V lost 8 bases, J lost 10 bases, and 18 bases lay in between. From germline, CDR1 is MDHEN and CDR2 SYDVKM. Written as DNA, the CDR3 is TGTGCCAGCCGAACAGGGCCAGGGGCCCAGTACTTC. Its protein product is CASRTGPGAQYF. Looking up the rest from reference TRBV28 and TRBJ2-7 gives the full variable domain: DVKVTQSSRYLVKRTGEKVFLECVQDMDHENMFWYRQDPGLGLRLIYFSYDVKMKEKGDIPEGYSVSREKKERFSLILESASTNQTSMYLCASRTGPGAQYFGPGTRLTVT.

This clonotype was detected ten times or more. The chain is built from TRBV5-1 and TRBJ1-2; D remains unclear. The germline gives CDR1 SGHRS, CDR2 YFSETQ. Trimming removed 0 bases from V and 0 bases from J, with 3 bases in between. This CDR3 is 13 amino acids long. CDR3 residues: CASSLDTNYGYTF. The CDR3 DNA is TGCGCCAGCAGCTTGGATACTAACTATGGCTACACCTTC. Supplemented by reference TRBV5-1 and TRBJ1-2, the full variable domain reads KAGVTQTPRYLIKTRGQQVTLSCSPISGHRSVSWYQQTPGQGLQFLFEYFSETQRNKGNFPGRFSGRQFSNSRSEMNVSTLELGDSALYLCASSLDTNYGYTFGSGTRLTVV.

This sequence joins TRBV15 and TRBJ2-5; no clear D. Germline CDR1 and CDR2: LNHNV and YYDKDF (reference sequence). This CDR3 region has 16 residues. Trimming cost V 0 bases and J 2 bases, with 13 bases left between them. In DNA form, the CDR3 reads TGTGCCACCAGCAGAGATCAAATACAGCAACAAGAGACCCAGTACTTC. It codes for CATSRDQIQQQETQYF.

The gene calls are TRBV29-1 and TRBJ2-7; D might be TRBD1 (6 bases). Germline assignment: CDR1 SQVTM and CDR2 ANQGSEA. V shed 7 bases and J shed 2 bases, with 18 bases lying between them. CDR3 length: 14 residues. The CDR3 is CSAQTLDSTYEQYF. CDR3 sequence (DNA): TGCAGCGCCCAGACCCTGGACAGCACCTACGAGCAGTACTTC.

Notes on this clonotype: This may come from a read error, since a much larger clone is one base off. In DNA form, the CDR3 reads TGTGCCAGCAGCTTAAGAGGGACGGGCATCTACGAGCAGTACTTC. Residues: CASSLRGTGIYEQYF. The chain is built from TRBV7-2 and TRBJ2-5; D may match TRBD1 or TRBD2 (5 bases each). The end of the DNA fits TRBJ2-7 better, so the J call may be wrong. Germline CDR1 and CDR2: SGHTA and FQGNSA. CDR3 length equals 15 residues.

In this sample, this clonotype turned up a few times. The J gene is TRBJ2-6, the V gene TRBV12-3 or TRBV12-4, with 9 bases aligning to TRBD2. The junction had 22 bases not matched to a gene; V was cut back by 7 bases and J by 0 bases. This CDR3 region has 22 residues. The CDR3 coding sequence is TGTGCCAGCACCGGGGCCGGAGTAGCGGGAGACTACGCAAGCTCTGGGGCCAACGTCCTGACTTTC. Its protein is CASTGAGVAGDYASSGANVLTF.

This clonotype was picked up many times. This chain links TRBV7-9 with TRBJ1-2; 9 bases line up with TRBD1. CDR1 and CDR2 from the germline V gene are SEHNR and FQNEAQ (reference sequence). CDR3 length: 13 residues. V gave up 6 bases and J gave up 8 bases; unmatched junction bases: 7. The CDR3 DNA follows: TGTGCCAGCAGTCTTGGACAGGGGCGCGGCTACACCTTC. Translating it yields CASSLGQGRGYTF. Combining the CDR3 with reference TRBV7-9 and TRBJ1-2 gives the whole variable domain DTGVSQNPRHKITKRGQNVTFRCDPISEHNRLYWYRQTLGQGPEFLTYFQNEAQLEKSRLLSDRFSAERPKGSFSTLEIQRTEQGDSAMYLCASSLGQGRGYTFGSGTRLTVV.

Remarks on this clonotype: One end of the junction varies from germline; a read error may be responsible. The chain couples TRBV7-3 to TRBJ1-5; weak D call: TRBD1 (6 bases). The germline V gene has CDR1 SGHTA and CDR2 FQGTGA. There are 15 residues in the CDR3. CDR3 in amino acids: CASSHLQGGNRPQHF. DNA of the CDR3: TGTGCCAGCAGCCACCTACAGGGTGGCAATCGGCCCCAGCATTTT.

Remarks on this clonotype: At one end, the junction sequence differs from germline, possibly due to a read error. V and J are TRBV28 and TRBJ2-3; D is perhaps TRBD2 (6 bases). CDR3 length equals 13 residues. From germline, CDR1 is MDHEN and CDR2 SYDVKM. CDR3 in DNA: TGTGCCAGCAGGCCCACTAGCAGAGATACGCAGTATTTT. This translates into CASRPTSRDTQYF.

This clonotype was detected only once. The junction departs from germline at one end; a sequencing error may be responsible. This sequence joins TRBV12-5 and TRBJ1-2, with 8 bases fitting TRBD1. CDR1 LGHNT and CDR2 FRNRAP come from the germline V gene. There are 17 residues in the CDR3. The DNA of the CDR3 is TGTGCCAGTGGTTGGAGGGGACAGGCCCCAACTAACTATGGCTACACCTTC. Amino acid sequence: CASGWRGQAPTNYGYTF.